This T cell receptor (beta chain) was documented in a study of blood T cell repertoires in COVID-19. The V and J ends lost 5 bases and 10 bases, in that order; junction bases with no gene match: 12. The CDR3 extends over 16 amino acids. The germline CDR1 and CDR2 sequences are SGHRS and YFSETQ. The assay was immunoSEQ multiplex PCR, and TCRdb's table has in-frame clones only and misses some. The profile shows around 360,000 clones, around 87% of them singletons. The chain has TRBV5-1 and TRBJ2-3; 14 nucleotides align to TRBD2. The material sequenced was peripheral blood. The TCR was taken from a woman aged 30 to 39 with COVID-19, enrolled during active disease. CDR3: CASSPAPGLAGVAQYF. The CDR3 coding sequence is TGCGCCAGCAGTCCCGCCCCGGGACTAGCGGGAGTCGCGCAGTATTTT.